The 24 T cell receptor beta chains below all came from one sample that was sequenced in a study of CD8+ T cells in alopecia areata listed by TCRdb under 2018. Libraries were prepared through the immunoSEQ multiplex PCR assay. To provide template for TCR sequencing, every sample had RNA extracted and reverse transcribed into cDNA. TCRdb carries this immuneACCESS record with in-frame sequences only. Its versions omit some clonotypes, under half of them owing to an unresolved V gene in the studies checked, with the rest unexplained. Within this sample are 150,000 to 200,000 clones, with about 47% of them counted one time only. The biggest ten clones account for roughly a tenth of the sample. According to the study, the label for this sample's treatment or condition signals: oral pan-JAK inhibitor, 5-10 mg twice daily. The specimen comprised CD8+ T cells sorted from blood, sampled around week 52, from a patient treated with tofacitinib. The receptors were sampled from a human donor with alopecia areata.

The chain joins TRBV23-1 to TRBJ1-5; a possible D gene is TRBD1 (6 bases). TRBV23-1 is treated as an ORF (open reading frame) with a function not yet certain. V lost 0 bases to trimming and J lost 5 bases, with 14 bases between them. The CDR3 has 16 residues. The CDR3 coding sequence is TGCGCCAGCAGTCAATCGTCACAGGGTGAGGATCAGCCCCAGCATTTT. Its protein product is CASSQSSQGEDQPQHF.

The chain links TRBV27 to TRBJ1-2, with D possibly being TRBD1 (6 bases). Germline V gene sequence: CDR1 MNHEY, CDR2 SMNVEV (reference sequence). This CDR3 is built from 13 residues. The ends were cut back, 6 bases at V and 4 bases at J, with 12 bases in the middle. CDR3 protein: CASSTDSFYGYTF. The CDR3 nucleotides are TGTGCCAGCAGCACGGACAGTTTCTATGGCTACACCTTC.

The gene calls are TRBV12-5 and TRBJ2-5; TRBD1 aligns across 8 bases. V was clipped by 0 bases and J by 0 bases; unmatched bases: 15. Germline values: CDR1 LGHNT, CDR2 FRNRAP. This CDR3 is 20 amino acids long. CDR3 DNA: TGTGCTAGTGGTTTGGTACGAAGTCTGGGACAGGCCCTGTACCAAGAGACCCAGTACTTC. Its protein is CASGLVRSLGQALYQETQYF.

There are a few counts of this clone. The rearrangement links TRBV14 to TRBJ2-1; D not certain. The ends were cut back, 1 base at V and 10 bases at J, with 11 bases in the middle. CDR3 length: 13 residues. The germline CDR1 and CDR2 sequences are SGHDN and FVKESK. The CDR3 reads CASSQVWEYEQFF. CDR3 nucleotide sequence: TGTGCCAGCAGCCAAGTATGGGAATACGAGCAGTTCTTC.

The chain joins TRBV7-9 to TRBJ2-7, with no clear D. The CDR3 loop spans 12 amino acids. V was clipped by 10 bases and J by 1 base, with 11 bases between them. Germline CDR1 and CDR2: SEHNR and FQNEAQ (reference sequence). Written as DNA, the CDR3 is TGTGCCATCGCAGAGATTTCCTACGAGCAGTACTTC. Translation: CAIAEISYEQYF.

V gene TRBV30 combines with J gene TRBJ2-1; perhaps TRBD2 as D (7 bases). CDR1 GTSNPN and CDR2 SVGIG come from the germline V gene (reference sequence). V gave up 0 bases and J gave up 5 bases, with 14 bases separating them. This CDR3 region has 15 residues. The CDR3 DNA reads as TGTGCCTGGAGTGTACTGGCGGGGGCGAACAATGAGCAGTTCTTC. It encodes CAWSVLAGANNEQFF.

This sequence joins TRBV16 and TRBJ1-2, with D possibly matching TRBD1 (5 bases). V lost 0 bases to trimming and J lost 5 bases, with 10 bases between them. CDR3 length: 14 amino acids. The germline V gene has CDR1 KGHSY and CDR2 FQNENV. The CDR3 DNA follows: TGTGCCAGCAGCCAATCGAACGGGGGGTATGGCTACACCTTC. Translation gives CASSQSNGGYGYTF.

This rearrangement joins TRBV29-1 to TRBJ2-1; the match to TRBD1 covers 7 bases. The CDR3 has 12 amino acids. The V gene's germline CDR1 is SQVTM and CDR2 ANQGSEA. The CDR3 loop reads CSEWDRNNEQFF. The CDR3 DNA reads TGCAGTGAATGGGACAGAAACAATGAGCAGTTCTTC.

A note on this clone: The sample carries other DNA sequences with the same CDR3. The genes are TRBV13 and TRBJ2-7, with 8 bases fitting TRBD1. After removal of 4 bases from V and 2 bases from J, the junction contained 7 bases not matched to a gene. The CDR3 spans 15 residues. Germline V gene lookup returns CDR1 PRHDT and CDR2 FYEKMQ (reference sequence). The CDR3 is CASSSTGTGPYEQYF. CDR3 nucleotides: TGTGCCAGCAGCTCGACCGGGACAGGCCCCTACGAGCAGTACTTC.

This chain joins TRBV29-1 and TRBJ1-2; 11 bases agree with TRBD1. Germline assignment: CDR1 SQVTM and CDR2 ANQGSEA. Unmatched junction bases numbered 10, after V lost 3 bases and J lost 7 bases. The CDR3 is made up of 15 amino acids. CDR3 residues: CSVEKDGGQGGGYTF. The CDR3 DNA reads TGCAGCGTTGAGAAGGATGGGGGACAGGGGGGTGGCTACACCTTC.

J is TRBJ2-5 and V is TRBV5-6; the D is unclear. V gave up 0 bases and J gave up 5 bases, with 8 bases separating them. Germline V CDR1 and CDR2: SGHDT, YYEEEE. CDR3 length: 13 amino acids. The CDR3 DNA sequence: TGTGCCAGCAGCTTGGGGTCTCGCGAGACCCAGTACTTC. This translates into CASSLGSRETQYF.

In DNA form, the CDR3 reads TGTGCCATCAGTGAGGGGTGGGTCTACGAGCAGTACTTC. Its protein product is CAISEGWVYEQYF. The chain couples TRBV10-3 to TRBJ2-7; no definite D call. V shed 2 bases and J shed 3 bases, with 8 bases lying between them. The germline V gene has CDR1 ENHRY and CDR2 SYGVKD. This CDR3 has 13 residues.

The chain is built from TRBV13 and TRBJ2-7; D may be TRBD2 (5 bases). V lost 5 bases, J lost 4 bases, and 15 bases lay in between. CDR3 length: 14 residues. CDR1 and CDR2 from the germline V gene are PRHDT and FYEKMQ (reference sequence). The CDR3 reads CASSGPGNSYEQYF. The DNA for the CDR3 is TGTGCCAGCAGCGGACCCGGGAACAGTTACGAGCAGTACTTC.

V is TRBV11-2 and J is TRBJ2-5; unclear D gene. The CDR3 totals 15 residues. Trimming left V 4 bases short and J 5 bases short, with 17 bases between. In germline, CDR1 is SGHAT, CDR2 FQNNGV. DNA of the CDR3: TGTGCCAGCAGCTCGAACCGGGCTTGGCGGGAGACCCAGTACTTC. Translation gives CASSSNRAWRETQYF.

This clone appeared a few times. This chain joins TRBV5-1 and TRBJ2-7, with D hard to call. V lost 0 bases and J 0 bases, leaving 7 bases between the germline ends. The CDR3 totals 14 residues. Germline CDR1 and CDR2: SGHRS and YFSETQ. CDR3 in DNA: TGCGCCAGCAGCTTGGCCTCCTACTCCTACGAGCAGTACTTC. Its translation is CASSLASYSYEQYF.

The chain employs TRBV10-3 and TRBJ1-6, with 11 bases that match TRBD1. The CDR3 is 17 residues long. Trimming took 2 bases from V and 5 from J; bases not matched to a gene: 5. Per germline, CDR1 ENHRY and CDR2 SYGVKD. Written as DNA, the CDR3 is TGTGCCATCAGTGAGGCGCCGGGACAGGGGGATAATTCACCCCTCCACTTT. Protein sequence: CAISEAPGQGDNSPLHF.

The genes are TRBV5-3 and TRBJ1-5; D gene uncertain. TRBV5-3 qualifies as an ORF whose function is uncertain. The CDR3 is made up of 12 amino acids. The V gene lost 1 base and the J gene lost 1 base, with 0 bases spanning the gap. CDR3 sequence: CARSLSNQPQHF. The CDR3 bases are TGTGCCAGAAGCTTGAGCAATCAGCCCCAGCATTTT.

There are a few counts of this clone. The chain combines TRBV30 with TRBJ1-1; 7 bases match TRBD1. Per the germline V gene, CDR1 is GTSNPN and CDR2 is SVGIG (reference sequence). The length of the CDR3 is 13 residues. J was trimmed by 5 bases and V by 2 bases; bases with no gene match: 5. CDR3 sequence reads: CAWSWQGGTEAFF. In nucleotides, the CDR3 is TGTGCCTGGAGTTGGCAGGGGGGTACTGAAGCTTTCTTT.

This clone turned up a few times. The rearrangement joins TRBV7-2 to TRBJ1-5; D may be TRBD1 (5 bases). The CDR3 has 14 amino acids. CDR1 and CDR2 from the germline V gene are SGHTA and FQGNSA. With 6 bases removed from V and 7 bases from J, the gap between germline ends came to 16 bases. As DNA, the CDR3 is TGTGCCAGCAGTCCGGGGGGAGGGTGGCAGCCCCAGCATTTT. This codes for CASSPGGGWQPQHF.

This rearrangement joins TRBV20-1 to TRBJ2-7; the D gene is possibly TRBD2 (5 bases). Trimming cost V 3 bases and J 3 bases, with 6 bases left between them. CDR3 size: 11 residues. In germline, CDR1 is DFQATT, CDR2 SNEGSKA (reference sequence). The CDR3 DNA reads TGCAGTGCTAGCGGGGTCTACGAGCAGTACTTC. Its translation is CSASGVYEQYF.

V and J are TRBV7-9 and TRBJ2-3; D not resolved. V was trimmed by 5 bases and J by 2 bases, leaving 11 bases between them. The germline V gene has CDR1 SEHNR and CDR2 FQNEAQ (reference sequence). This CDR3 contains 14 residues. The DNA for the CDR3 is TGTGCCAGCAGCCCCCCCGACATCACAGATACGCAGTATTTT. Translating it yields CASSPPDITDTQYF.

J is TRBJ2-5 and V is TRBV6-5; D tentatively fits TRBD1 or TRBD2 (5 bases each). This CDR3 comprises 14 residues. V gave up 8 bases and J gave up 5 bases, with 18 bases separating them. In germline, CDR1 is MNHEY, CDR2 SVGAGI. The CDR3 nucleotides are TGTGCCAGCGGAGGCTCCGGGGCCGCCGAGACCCAGTACTTC. This gives the protein CASGGSGAAETQYF.

V is TRBV6-5 and J is TRBJ2-1, with D maybe TRBD2 (6 bases). The CDR3 contains 14 residues. V was clipped by 2 bases and J by 5 bases, with 10 bases between them. Looked up from germline, CDR1 is MNHEY and CDR2 is SVGAGI. CDR3 sequence (DNA): TGTGCCAGCAGTTACAATACGGGGGACAATGAGCAGTTCTTC. Residues: CASSYNTGDNEQFF.

This clone was counted between two and nine times. The V and J genes are TRBV7-8 and TRBJ1-1; possibly TRBD1 for D (6 bases). The germline CDR1 and CDR2 sequences are SGHVS and FQNEAQ. The CDR3 has 14 amino acids. The V and J ends lost 5 bases and 7 bases respectively, with 17 bases between them. CDR3: CASSATTGWNEAFF. Here the CDR3 DNA reads TGTGCCAGCAGCGCGACCACAGGGTGGAATGAAGCTTTCTTT.